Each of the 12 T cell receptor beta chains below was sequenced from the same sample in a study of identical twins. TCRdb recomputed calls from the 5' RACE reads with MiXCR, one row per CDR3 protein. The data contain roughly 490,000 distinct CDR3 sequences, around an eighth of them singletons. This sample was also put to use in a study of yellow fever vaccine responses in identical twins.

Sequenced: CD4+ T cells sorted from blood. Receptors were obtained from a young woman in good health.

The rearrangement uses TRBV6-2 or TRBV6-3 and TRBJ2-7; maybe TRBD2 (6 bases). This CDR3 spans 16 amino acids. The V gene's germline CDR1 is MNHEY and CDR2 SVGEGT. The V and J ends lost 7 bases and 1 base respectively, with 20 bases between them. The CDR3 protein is CASNTRDFKRSYEQYF. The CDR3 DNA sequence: TGTGCCAGCAACACCCGGGACTTCAAGAGATCCTACGAGCAGTACTTC.

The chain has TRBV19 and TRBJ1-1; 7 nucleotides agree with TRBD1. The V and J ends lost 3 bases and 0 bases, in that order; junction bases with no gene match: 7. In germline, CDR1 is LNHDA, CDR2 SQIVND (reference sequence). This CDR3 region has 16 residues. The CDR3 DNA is TGTGCCAGTAGTATTCCGGGACAGATAATGAACACTGAAGCTTTCTTT. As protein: CASSIPGQIMNTEAFF.

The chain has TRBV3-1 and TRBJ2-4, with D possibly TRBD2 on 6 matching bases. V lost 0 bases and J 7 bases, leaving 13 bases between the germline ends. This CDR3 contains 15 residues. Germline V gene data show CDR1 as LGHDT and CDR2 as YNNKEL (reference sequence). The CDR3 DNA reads TGTGCCAGCAGCCAAGATCCGGCTAGCGCGAACATTCAGTACTTC. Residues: CASSQDPASANIQYF. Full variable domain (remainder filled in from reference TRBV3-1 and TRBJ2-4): DTAVSQTPKYLVTQMGNDKSIKCEQNLGHDTMYWYKQDSKKFLKIMFSYNNKELIINETVPNRFSPKSPDKAHLNLHINSLELGDSAVYFCASSQDPASANIQYFGAGTRLSVL.

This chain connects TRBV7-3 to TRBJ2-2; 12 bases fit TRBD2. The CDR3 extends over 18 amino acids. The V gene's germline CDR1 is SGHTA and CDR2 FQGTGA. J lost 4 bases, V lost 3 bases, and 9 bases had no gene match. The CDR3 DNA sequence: TGTGCCAGCAGCTTCGGGCTAGCGGGGGGGCGAGCCACCGGGGAGCTGTTTTTT. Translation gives CASSFGLAGGRATGELFF.

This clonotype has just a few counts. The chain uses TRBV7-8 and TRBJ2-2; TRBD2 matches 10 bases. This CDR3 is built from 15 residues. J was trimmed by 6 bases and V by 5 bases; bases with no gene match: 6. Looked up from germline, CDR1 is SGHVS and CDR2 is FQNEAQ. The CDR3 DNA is TGTGCCAGCAGCCCAGGACTAGCGGTCTCCGGGGAGCTGTTTTTT. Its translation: CASSPGLAVSGELFF.

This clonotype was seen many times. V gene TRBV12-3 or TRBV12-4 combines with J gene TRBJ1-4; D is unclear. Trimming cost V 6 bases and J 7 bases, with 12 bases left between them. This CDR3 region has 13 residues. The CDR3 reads CASSRTWGEKLFF. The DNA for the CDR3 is TGTGCCAGCAGCCGGACCTGGGGTGAAAAACTGTTTTTT.

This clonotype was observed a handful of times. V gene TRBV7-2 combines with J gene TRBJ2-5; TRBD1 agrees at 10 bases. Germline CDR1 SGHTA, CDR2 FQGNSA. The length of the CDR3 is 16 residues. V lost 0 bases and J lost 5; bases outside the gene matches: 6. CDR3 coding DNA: TGTGCCAGCAGCTTAGCGGCGACAGGGGGCTGGGAGACCCAGTACTTC. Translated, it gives CASSLAATGGWETQYF.

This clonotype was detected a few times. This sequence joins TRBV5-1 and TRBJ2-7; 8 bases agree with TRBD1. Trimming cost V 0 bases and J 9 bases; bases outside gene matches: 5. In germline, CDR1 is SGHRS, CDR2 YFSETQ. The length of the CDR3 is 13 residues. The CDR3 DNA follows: TGCGCCAGCAGCTTGGCCAGGGGGCAGCGGCAGTACTTC. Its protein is CASSLARGQRQYF.

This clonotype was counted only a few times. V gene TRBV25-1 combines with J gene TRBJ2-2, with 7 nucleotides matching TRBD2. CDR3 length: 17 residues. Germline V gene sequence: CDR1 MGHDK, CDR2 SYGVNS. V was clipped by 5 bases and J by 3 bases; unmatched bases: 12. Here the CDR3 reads CASSPQHRRGDTGELFF. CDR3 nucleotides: TGTGCCAGCAGTCCCCAGCATAGACGGGGGGACACCGGGGAGCTGTTTTTT.

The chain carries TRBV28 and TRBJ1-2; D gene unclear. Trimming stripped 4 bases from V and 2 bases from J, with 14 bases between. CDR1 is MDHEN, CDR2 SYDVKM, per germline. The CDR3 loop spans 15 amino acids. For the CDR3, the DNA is TGTGCCAGCAGTTCCGACCTTTTAAGAAACTATGGCTACACCTTC. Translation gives CASSSDLLRNYGYTF.

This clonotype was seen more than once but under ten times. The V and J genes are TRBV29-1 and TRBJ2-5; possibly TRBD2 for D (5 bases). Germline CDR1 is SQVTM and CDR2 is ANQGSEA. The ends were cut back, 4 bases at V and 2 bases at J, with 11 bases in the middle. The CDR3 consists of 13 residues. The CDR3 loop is CSVVSSGQETQYF. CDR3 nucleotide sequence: TGCAGCGTTGTAAGTTCGGGGCAAGAGACCCAGTACTTC.

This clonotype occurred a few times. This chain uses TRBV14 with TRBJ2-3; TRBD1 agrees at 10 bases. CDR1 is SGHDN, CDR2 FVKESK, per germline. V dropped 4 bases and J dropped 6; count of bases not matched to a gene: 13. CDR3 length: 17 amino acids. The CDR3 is CASSPIEAGTGVDTQYF. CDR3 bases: TGTGCCAGCAGCCCGATTGAAGCCGGGACAGGGGTGGATACGCAGTATTTT.